The next 14 T cell receptor beta chains were all read from a single sample in a study of blood T cell repertoires in COVID-19. Here immunoSEQ multiplex PCR was the method, and the copy in TCRdb shows in-frame clones only, minus some. The table includes over 90,000 clones, roughly 80% detected once. Sample: peripheral blood. The source is a human donor in a cohort sampled during active COVID-19.

V usage is TRBV7-9 and J usage is TRBJ1-2; 7 nucleotides match TRBD1. CDR3 length: 12 residues. The ends lost 5 bases at V and 4 bases at J; junction bases unmatched: 1. Germline CDR1 and CDR2: SEHNR and FQNEAQ (reference sequence). The DNA of the CDR3 is TGTGCCAGCAGCCGACAGGGCTATGGCTACACCTTC. It is translated as CASSRQGYGYTF.

The V and J genes are TRBV2 and TRBJ2-5, with 10 bases fitting TRBD2. The trim removed 6 bases at V and 7 bases at J, leaving 8 bases unmatched. The CDR3 length is 14 residues. Germline CDR1 SNHLY, CDR2 FYNNEI. CDR3 coding DNA: TGTGCCAGCAGCACGACTAGCGGGCGGGGGACCCAGTACTTC. Translation: CASSTTSGRGTQYF.

This chain connects TRBV7-2 to TRBJ2-7, with D perhaps matching TRBD2 (5 bases). This CDR3 has 13 amino acids. The germline V and J ends were trimmed by 3 bases and 2 bases, with 8 bases remaining between them. The germline CDR1 and CDR2 sequences are SGHTA and FQGNSA. CDR3 in amino acids: CASSFRGAYEQYF. CDR3 in DNA: TGTGCCAGCAGCTTTCGGGGAGCCTACGAGCAGTACTTC.

This clone was detected only a few times. The rearrangement joins TRBV2 to TRBJ1-5; possibly TRBD1 for D (5 bases). CDR3 length equals 14 residues. The germline V and J ends were trimmed by 0 bases and 4 bases, with 7 bases remaining between them. Germline V gene data show CDR1 as SNHLY and CDR2 as FYNNEI. Here the CDR3 reads CASSEARGNQPQHF. CDR3 nucleotide sequence: TGTGCCAGCAGTGAAGCGCGGGGGAATCAGCCCCAGCATTTT.

This clone has a single count. The J gene is TRBJ1-1, the V gene TRBV7-2; 7 bases are shared with TRBD1. Germline V CDR1 and CDR2: SGHTA, FQGNSA. After removal of 4 bases from V and 4 bases from J, the junction contained 3 bases not matched to a gene. The CDR3 runs to 13 residues. The CDR3 bases are TGTGCCAGCAGCTCCCGACAGGGCACTGAAGCTTTCTTT. Encoded protein: CASSSRQGTEAFF.

The J gene is TRBJ1-6, the V gene TRBV5-6; unclear D gene. Germline loops: CDR1 SGHDT, CDR2 YYEEEE. The CDR3 is 15 amino acids. V was shortened by 0 bases and J by 5 bases, with 9 bases between the two germline ends. As DNA, the CDR3 is TGTGCCAGCAGCTTGGCCCCGGGGAATAATTCACCCCTCCACTTT. It specifies CASSLAPGNNSPLHF.

The chain couples TRBV6-6 to TRBJ1-6; D perhaps matches TRBD1 (5 bases). CDR1 is MNHNY and CDR2 is SVGAGI in the germline V gene (reference sequence). Trimming took 6 bases from V and 8 from J, leaving 17 bases between them. The CDR3 is made up of 15 amino acids. The CDR3 reads CASSPSGGLYSPLHF. Written as DNA, the CDR3 is TGTGCCAGCAGCCCCTCGGGGGGGTTGTATTCACCCCTCCACTTT.

The V gene is TRBV7-2, the J gene TRBJ2-2, with TRBD1 identical over 10 bases. This CDR3 contains 14 residues. V shed 4 bases and J 10 bases; nucleotides not matched to a gene: 6. Germline V CDR1 and CDR2: SGHTA, FQGNSA. In DNA, the CDR3 is TGTGCCAGCAGCTCAGACAGGGGGCCCGAGGAGCTGTTTTTT. Translating it yields CASSSDRGPEELFF.

The V and J genes are TRBV7-2 and TRBJ1-2, with 8 bases that match TRBD1. The CDR3 totals 14 residues. The germline CDR1 and CDR2 sequences are SGHTA and FQGNSA. V gave up 7 bases and J gave up 4 bases; unmatched junction bases: 8. The CDR3 nucleotides read TGTGCCAGCAACCCCCCAGGGGGCTCCTATGGCTACACCTTC. As protein: CASNPPGGSYGYTF.

V and J are TRBV28 and TRBJ1-6; 7 nucleotides match TRBD1. The V gene's germline CDR1 is MDHEN and CDR2 SYDVKM. Trimming cost V 5 bases and J 14 bases; bases outside gene matches: 15. The CDR3 has 15 residues. DNA of the CDR3: TGTGCCAGCAGTCCCCCCGGGACAGCAACGAAGTCCCTCCACTTT. Translated, it gives CASSPPGTATKSLHF.

This sequence joins TRBV10-3 and TRBJ1-1; the D gene is possibly TRBD1 (6 bases). V gave up 4 bases and J gave up 6 bases, with 12 bases separating them. Germline V lookup: CDR1 ENHRY, CDR2 SYGVKD. The CDR3 loop spans 13 amino acids. CDR3 sequence reads: CAISATGTPEAFF. CDR3 nucleotides: TGTGCCATCAGTGCGACCGGGACACCTGAAGCTTTCTTT.

This chain links TRBV4-2 with TRBJ1-2; no firm D call. Per the germline V gene, CDR1 is LGHNA and CDR2 is YNFKEQ. There are 15 residues in the CDR3. Trimming took off 0 bases at V and 4 bases at J, with 12 bases between the two ends. The CDR3 loop is CASSQEVQAFYGYTF. DNA for the CDR3: TGTGCCAGCAGCCAAGAGGTCCAGGCCTTCTATGGCTACACCTTC.

The J gene is TRBJ2-7, the V gene TRBV28; D might be TRBD2 (6 bases). This CDR3 spans 15 amino acids. V dropped 6 bases and J dropped 4 bases, with 19 bases sitting between them. Germline-derived CDR1 and CDR2 are MDHEN and SYDVKM. DNA for the CDR3: TGTGCCAGCAGGACTTCAGGGACTTGGGGGTACGAGCAGTACTTC. Its translation is CASRTSGTWGYEQYF.

This clone has just a few counts. The chain joins TRBV5-1 to TRBJ1-2; D gene unclear. Germline values: CDR1 SGHRS, CDR2 YFSETQ. The CDR3 is 13 amino acids. Trimming pared 5 bases from V and 0 bases from J, leaving 8 bases between. CDR3 region: CASSSIANYGYTF. The CDR3 nucleotides read TGCGCCAGCAGTTCAATAGCTAACTATGGCTACACCTTC.